The clone carrying this T cell receptor (beta chain) was observed at least ten times. The antigen is unknown. This sample is drawn from a study of CD8 T cells in ankylosing spondylitis. Study-level results: Apparently characteristic of ankylosing spondylitis blood was a TCR beta motif (under ten highly homologous variants). A number of the motif variants had already been described in reactive arthritis synovial fluid and blood.

One entry per CDR3 protein, called by TCRdb with MiXCR from the 5' RACE reads. This sample yields 500,000 to 650,000 distinct CDR3 sequences, of which approximately 5% are seen a single time; around 3.6% belongs to the top ten. Germline V gene lookup returns CDR1 LGHNA and CDR2 YNFKEQ. The ends were cut back, 0 bases at V and 1 base at J, with 7 bases in the middle. The CDR3 length is 15 residues. The chain has TRBV4-2 and TRBJ2-4; D call uncertain. The source of this sequence is a male donor with ankylosing spondylitis. Specimen: blood, either unsorted or a sorted T cell fraction (not recorded which). The CDR3 nucleotides read TGTGCCAGCAGCCAAGATCAAGGGGCCAAAAACATTCAGTACTTC. Its translation: CASSQDQGAKNIQYF.